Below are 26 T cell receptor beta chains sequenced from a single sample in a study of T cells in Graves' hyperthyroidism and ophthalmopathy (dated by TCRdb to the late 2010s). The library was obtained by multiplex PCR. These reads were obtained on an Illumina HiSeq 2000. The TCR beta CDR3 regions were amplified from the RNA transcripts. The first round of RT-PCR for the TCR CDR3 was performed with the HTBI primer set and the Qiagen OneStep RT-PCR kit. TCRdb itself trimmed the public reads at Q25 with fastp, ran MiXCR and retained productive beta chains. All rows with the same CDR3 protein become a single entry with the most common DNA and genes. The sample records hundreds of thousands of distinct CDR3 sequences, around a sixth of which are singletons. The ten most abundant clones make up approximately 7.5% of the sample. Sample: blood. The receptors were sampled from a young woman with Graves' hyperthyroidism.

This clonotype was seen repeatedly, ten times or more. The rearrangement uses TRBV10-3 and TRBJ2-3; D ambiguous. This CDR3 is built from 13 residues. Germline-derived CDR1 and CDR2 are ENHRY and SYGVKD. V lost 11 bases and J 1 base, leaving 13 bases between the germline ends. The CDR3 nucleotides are TGTGCCCTATATGATAGTGGCACAGATACGCAGTATTTT. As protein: CALYDSGTDTQYF.

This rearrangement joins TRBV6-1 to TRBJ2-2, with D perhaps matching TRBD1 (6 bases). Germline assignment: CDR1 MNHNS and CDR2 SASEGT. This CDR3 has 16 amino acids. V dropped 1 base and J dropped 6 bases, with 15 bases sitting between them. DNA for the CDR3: TGTGCCAGCAGTGAAGGGGCGGTAGGGGGTCCCGGGGAGCTGTTTTTT. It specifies CASSEGAVGGPGELFF.

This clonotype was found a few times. The CDR3 region is CAIRNPPGVNSGANVLTF. Here the CDR3 DNA reads TGTGCCATCAGAAACCCCCCGGGGGTTAACTCTGGGGCCAACGTCCTGACTTTC. The V gene is TRBV10-3, the J gene TRBJ2-6; TRBD2 might be the D (6 bases). Trimming removed 6 bases at V and 0 bases at J, with 18 bases between. The CDR3 has 18 amino acids. Germline V gene sequence: CDR1 ENHRY, CDR2 SYGVKD.

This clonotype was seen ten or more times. The CDR3 bases are TGTGCCAGCAGCTTATCGGGACGGACATCTGGGGCCAACGTCCTGACTTTC. This sequence encodes CASSLSGRTSGANVLTF. V usage is TRBV7-6 and J usage is TRBJ2-6, with D tentatively TRBD1 or TRBD2 (5 bases each). V lost 2 bases to trimming and J lost 1 base, with 12 bases between them. Germline lookup yields CDR1 SGHVS and CDR2 FNYEAQ. This CDR3 has 17 residues.

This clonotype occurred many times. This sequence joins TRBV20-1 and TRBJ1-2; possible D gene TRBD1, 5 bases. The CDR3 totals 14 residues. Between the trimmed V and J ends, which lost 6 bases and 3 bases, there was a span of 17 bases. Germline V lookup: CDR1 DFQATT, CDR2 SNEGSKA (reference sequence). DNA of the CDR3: TGCAGTGCCCTCCTTTCGGGGCGCGACTATGGCTACACCTTC. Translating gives CSALLSGRDYGYTF.

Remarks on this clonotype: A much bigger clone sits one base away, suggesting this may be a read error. The CDR3 protein is CVSRKGASSPLHF. CDR3 bases: TGTGTCAGCAGGAAGGGAGCAAGTTCACCCCTCCACTTT. The chain combines TRBV27 with TRBJ1-6; D is unclear. The CDR3 contains 13 residues. Looked up from germline, CDR1 is MNHEY and CDR2 is SMNVEV (reference sequence).

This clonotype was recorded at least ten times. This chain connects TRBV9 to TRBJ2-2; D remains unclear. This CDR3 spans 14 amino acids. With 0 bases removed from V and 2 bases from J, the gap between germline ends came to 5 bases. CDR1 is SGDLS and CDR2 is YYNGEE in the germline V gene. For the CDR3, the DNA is TGTGCCAGCAGCGTAGTACTTAACACCGGGGAGCTGTTTTTT. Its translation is CASSVVLNTGELFF.

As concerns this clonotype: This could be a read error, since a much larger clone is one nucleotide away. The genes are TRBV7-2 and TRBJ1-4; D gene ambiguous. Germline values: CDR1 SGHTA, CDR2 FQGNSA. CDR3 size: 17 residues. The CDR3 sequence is CASSLGRRWEPNEELFF. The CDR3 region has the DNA TGTGCCAGCAGCTTAGGGCGGCGATGGGAACCTAATGAAGAACTGTTTTTT.

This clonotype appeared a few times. The DNA of the CDR3 is TGTGCCAGCAGCCAAAACGAGGCTCAGAATGAGCAGTTCTTC. This sequence encodes CASSQNEAQNEQFF. The chain has TRBV4-2 and TRBJ2-1; D gene ambiguous. V shed 2 bases and J shed 7 bases, with 12 bases lying between them. CDR1 and CDR2 from the germline V gene are LGHNA and YNFKEQ. The CDR3 is 14 amino acids.

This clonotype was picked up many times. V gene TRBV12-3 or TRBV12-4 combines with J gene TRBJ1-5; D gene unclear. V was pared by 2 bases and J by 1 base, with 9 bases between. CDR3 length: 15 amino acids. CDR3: CASSLRGGSNQPQHF. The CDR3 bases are TGTGCCAGCAGTTTACGGGGAGGGAGCAATCAGCCCCAGCATTTT.

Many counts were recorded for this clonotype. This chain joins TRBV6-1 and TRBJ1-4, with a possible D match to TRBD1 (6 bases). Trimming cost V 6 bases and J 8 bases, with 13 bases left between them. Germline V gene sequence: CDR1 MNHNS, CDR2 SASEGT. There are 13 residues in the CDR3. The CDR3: CASSGTPGEKLFF. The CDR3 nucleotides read TGTGCCAGCAGCGGGACACCCGGGGAAAAACTGTTTTTT.

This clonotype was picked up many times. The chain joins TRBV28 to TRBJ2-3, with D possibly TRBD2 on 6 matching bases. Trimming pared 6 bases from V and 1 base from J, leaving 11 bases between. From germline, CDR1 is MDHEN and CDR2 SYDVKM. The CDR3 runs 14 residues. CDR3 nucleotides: TGTGCCAGCAGCCTAGCGAGCCGCACAGATACGCAGTATTTT. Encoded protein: CASSLASRTDTQYF. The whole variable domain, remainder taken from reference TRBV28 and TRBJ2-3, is DVKVTQSSRYLVKRTGEKVFLECVQDMDHENMFWYRQDPGLGLRLIYFSYDVKMKEKGDIPEGYSVSREKKERFSLILESASTNQTSMYLCASSLASRTDTQYFGPGTRLTVL.

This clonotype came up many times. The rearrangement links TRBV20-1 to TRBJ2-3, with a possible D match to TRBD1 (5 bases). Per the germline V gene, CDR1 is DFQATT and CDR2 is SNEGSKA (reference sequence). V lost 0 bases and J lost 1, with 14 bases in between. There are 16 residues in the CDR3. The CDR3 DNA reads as TGCAGTGCTAGAGATCTAGGGGCAGGAGGCACAGATACGCAGTATTTT. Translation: CSARDLGAGGTDTQYF.

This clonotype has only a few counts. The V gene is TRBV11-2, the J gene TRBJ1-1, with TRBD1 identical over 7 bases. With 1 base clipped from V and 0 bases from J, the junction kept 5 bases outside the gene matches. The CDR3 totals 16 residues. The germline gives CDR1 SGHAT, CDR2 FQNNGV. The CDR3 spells CASSLVWDSLNTEAFF. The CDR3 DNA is TGTGCCAGCAGCTTAGTATGGGACAGTTTGAACACTGAAGCTTTCTTT.

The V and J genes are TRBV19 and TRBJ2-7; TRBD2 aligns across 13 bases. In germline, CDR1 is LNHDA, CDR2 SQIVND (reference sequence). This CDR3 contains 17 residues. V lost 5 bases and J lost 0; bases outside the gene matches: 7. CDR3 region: CASSWTSGGLSSYEQYF. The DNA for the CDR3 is TGTGCCAGTAGTTGGACTAGCGGGGGCCTCAGCTCCTACGAGCAGTACTTC.

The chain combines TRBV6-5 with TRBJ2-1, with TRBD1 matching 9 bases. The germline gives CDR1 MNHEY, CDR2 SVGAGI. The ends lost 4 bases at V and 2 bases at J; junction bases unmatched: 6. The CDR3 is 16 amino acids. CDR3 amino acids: CASSLQGAGTYNEQFF. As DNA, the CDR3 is TGTGCCAGCAGTTTACAGGGGGCCGGAACCTACAATGAGCAGTTCTTC.

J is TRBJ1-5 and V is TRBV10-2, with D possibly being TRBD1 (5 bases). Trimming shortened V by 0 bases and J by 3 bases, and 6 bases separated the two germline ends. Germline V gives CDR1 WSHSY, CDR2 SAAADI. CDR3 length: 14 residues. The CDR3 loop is CASSESGDNQPQHF. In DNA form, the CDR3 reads TGCGCCAGCAGTGAGTCGGGGGACAATCAGCCCCAGCATTTT.

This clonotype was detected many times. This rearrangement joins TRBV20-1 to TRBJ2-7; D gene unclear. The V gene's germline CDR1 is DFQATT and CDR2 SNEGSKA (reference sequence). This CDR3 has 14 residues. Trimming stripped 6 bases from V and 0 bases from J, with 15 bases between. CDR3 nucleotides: TGCAGTGCCTTTAAGGGCGGAAGCTCCTACGAGCAGTACTTC. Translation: CSAFKGGSSYEQYF.

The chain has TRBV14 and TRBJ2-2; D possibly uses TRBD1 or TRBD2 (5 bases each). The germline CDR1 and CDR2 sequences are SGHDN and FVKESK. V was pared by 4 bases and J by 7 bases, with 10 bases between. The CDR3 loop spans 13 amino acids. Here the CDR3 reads CASSPGPNGELFF. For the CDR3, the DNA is TGTGCCAGCAGCCCGGGACCCAACGGGGAGCTGTTTTTT.

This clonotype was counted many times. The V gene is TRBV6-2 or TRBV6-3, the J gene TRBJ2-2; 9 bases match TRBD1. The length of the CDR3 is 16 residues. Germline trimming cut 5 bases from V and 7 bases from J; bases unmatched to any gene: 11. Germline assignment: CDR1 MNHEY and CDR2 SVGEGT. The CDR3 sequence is CASSQQGAGSNGELFF. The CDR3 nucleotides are TGTGCCAGCAGTCAACAGGGGGCAGGTTCTAACGGGGAGCTGTTTTTT.

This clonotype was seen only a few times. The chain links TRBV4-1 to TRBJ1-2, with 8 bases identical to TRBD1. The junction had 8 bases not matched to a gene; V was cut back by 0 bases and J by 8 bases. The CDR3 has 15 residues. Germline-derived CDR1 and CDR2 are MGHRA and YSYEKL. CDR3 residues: CASSQDPAGGWGYTF. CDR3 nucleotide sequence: TGCGCCAGCAGCCAAGACCCCGCAGGGGGCTGGGGCTACACCTTC.

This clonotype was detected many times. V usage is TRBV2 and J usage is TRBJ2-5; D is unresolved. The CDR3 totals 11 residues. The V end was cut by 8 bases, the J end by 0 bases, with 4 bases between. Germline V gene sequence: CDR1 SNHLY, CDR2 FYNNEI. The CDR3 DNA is TGTGCCAGCGAATACCAAGAGACCCAGTACTTC. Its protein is CASEYQETQYF.

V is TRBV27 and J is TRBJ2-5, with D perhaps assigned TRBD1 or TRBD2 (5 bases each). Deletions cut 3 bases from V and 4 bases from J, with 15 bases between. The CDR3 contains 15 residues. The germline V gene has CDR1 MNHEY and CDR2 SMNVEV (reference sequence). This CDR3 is CASSFEGLVRETQYF. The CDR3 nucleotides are TGTGCCAGCAGTTTTGAGGGGCTTGTACGAGAGACCCAGTACTTC.

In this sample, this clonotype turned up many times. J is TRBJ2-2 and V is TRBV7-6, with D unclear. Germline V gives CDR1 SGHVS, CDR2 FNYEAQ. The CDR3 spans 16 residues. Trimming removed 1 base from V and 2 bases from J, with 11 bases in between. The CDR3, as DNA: TGTGCCAGCAGCTTAGGGGCAGACGTCAACACCGGGGAGCTGTTTTTT. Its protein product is CASSLGADVNTGELFF.

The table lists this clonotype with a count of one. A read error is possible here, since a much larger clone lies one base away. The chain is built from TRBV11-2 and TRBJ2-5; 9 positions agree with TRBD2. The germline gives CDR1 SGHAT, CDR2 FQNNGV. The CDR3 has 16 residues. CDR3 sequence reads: CASSPLAGARRETQCF. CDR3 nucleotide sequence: TGTGCCAGCAGCCCCTTAGCGGGGGCGCGGAGAGAGACCCAGTGCTTC.

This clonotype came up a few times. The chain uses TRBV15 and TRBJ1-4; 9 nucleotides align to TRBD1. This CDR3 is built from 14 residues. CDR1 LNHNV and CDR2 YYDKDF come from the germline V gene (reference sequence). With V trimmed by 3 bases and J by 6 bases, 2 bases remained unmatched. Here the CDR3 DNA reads TGTGCCACCAGCAGGGGACAGGGCGATGAAAAACTGTTTTTT. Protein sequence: CATSRGQGDEKLFF.